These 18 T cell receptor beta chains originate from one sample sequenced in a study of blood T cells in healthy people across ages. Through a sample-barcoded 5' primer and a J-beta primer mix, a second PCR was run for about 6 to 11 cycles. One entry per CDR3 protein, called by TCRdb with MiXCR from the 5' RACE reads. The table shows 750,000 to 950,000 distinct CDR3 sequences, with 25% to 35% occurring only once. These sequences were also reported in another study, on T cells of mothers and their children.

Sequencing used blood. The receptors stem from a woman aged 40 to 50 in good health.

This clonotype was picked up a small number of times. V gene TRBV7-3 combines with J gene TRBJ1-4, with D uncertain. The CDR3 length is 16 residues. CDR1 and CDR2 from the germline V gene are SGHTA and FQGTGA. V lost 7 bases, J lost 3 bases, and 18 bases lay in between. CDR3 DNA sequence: TGTGCCAGCATCTCCTACCCCGGGGTAGCTAATGAAAAACTGTTTTTT. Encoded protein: CASISYPGVANEKLFF.

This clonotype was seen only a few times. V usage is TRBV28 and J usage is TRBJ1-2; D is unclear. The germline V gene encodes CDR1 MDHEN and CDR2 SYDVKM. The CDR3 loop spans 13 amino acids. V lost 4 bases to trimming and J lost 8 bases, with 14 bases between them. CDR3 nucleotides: TGTGCCAGCAGTTGGGGTAGGGCAGGAGGCTACACCTTC. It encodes CASSWGRAGGYTF.

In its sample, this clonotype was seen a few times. For the CDR3, the DNA is TGTGCCAGCAGTACTCCGAGGGGCAATCAGCCCCAGCATTTT. Encoded protein: CASSTPRGNQPQHF. The chain joins TRBV28 to TRBJ1-5; D is undetermined. Per the germline V gene, CDR1 is MDHEN and CDR2 is SYDVKM. This CDR3 contains 14 residues. Trimming removed 5 bases from V and 2 bases from J, with 10 bases in between. Full variable domain (rest looked up from reference TRBV28 and TRBJ1-5): DVKVTQSSRYLVKRTGEKVFLECVQDMDHENMFWYRQDPGLGLRLIYFSYDVKMKEKGDIPEGYSVSREKKERFSLILESASTNQTSMYLCASSTPRGNQPQHFGDGTRLSIL.

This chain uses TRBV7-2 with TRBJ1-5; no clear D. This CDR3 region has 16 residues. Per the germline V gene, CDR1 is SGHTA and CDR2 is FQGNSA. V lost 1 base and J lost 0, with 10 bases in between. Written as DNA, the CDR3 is TGTGCCAGCAGCTTAGGGAGGCCCGTTAGCAATCAGCCCCAGCATTTT. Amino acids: CASSLGRPVSNQPQHF.

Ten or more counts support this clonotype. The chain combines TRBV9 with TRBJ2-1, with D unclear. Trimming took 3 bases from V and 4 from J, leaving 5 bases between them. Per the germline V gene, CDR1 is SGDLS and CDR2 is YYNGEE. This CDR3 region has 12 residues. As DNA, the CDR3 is TGTGCCAGCAGCGCCAATTACAATGAGCAGTTCTTC. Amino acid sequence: CASSANYNEQFF. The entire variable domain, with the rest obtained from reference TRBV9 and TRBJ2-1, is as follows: DSGVTQTPKHLITATGQRVTLRCSPRSGDLSVYWYQQSLDQGLQFLIQYYNGEERAKGNILERFSAQQFPDLHSELNLSSLELGDSALYFCASSANYNEQFFGPGTRLTVL.

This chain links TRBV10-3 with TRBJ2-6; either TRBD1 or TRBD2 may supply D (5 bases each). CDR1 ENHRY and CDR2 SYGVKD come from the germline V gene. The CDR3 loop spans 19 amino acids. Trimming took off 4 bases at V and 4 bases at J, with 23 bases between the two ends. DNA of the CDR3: TGTGCCATCAGTGGCCTCTTCGCATATGAGGGGCGGGGGGCCAACGTCCTGACTTTC. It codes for CAISGLFAYEGRGANVLTF.

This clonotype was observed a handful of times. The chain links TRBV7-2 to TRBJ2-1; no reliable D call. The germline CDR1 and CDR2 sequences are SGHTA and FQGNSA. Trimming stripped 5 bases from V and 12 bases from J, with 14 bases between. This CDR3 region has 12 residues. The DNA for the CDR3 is TGTGCCAGCAGCCCCCCCGGGTGGGGGCAGTTCTTC. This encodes CASSPPGWGQFF.

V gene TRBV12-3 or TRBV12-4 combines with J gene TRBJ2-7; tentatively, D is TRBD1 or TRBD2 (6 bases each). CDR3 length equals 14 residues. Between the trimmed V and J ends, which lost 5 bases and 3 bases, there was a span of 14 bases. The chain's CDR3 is CASSLGGTHYEQYF. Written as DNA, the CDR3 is TGTGCCAGCAGTCTAGGGGGGACTCACTACGAGCAGTACTTC.

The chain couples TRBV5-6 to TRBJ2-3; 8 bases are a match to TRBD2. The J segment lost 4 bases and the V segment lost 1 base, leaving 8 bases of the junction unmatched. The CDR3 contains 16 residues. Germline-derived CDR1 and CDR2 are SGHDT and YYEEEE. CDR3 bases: TGTGCCAGCAGCTTGCCCGGGACTAGTTACGCAGATACGCAGTATTTT. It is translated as CASSLPGTSYADTQYF.

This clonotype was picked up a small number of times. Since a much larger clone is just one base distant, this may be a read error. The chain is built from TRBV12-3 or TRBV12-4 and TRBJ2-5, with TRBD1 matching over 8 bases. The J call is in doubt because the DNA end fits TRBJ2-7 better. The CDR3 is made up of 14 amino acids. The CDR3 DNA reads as TGTGCCAGCACCATCATCGGACAGGGTTACGAGCAGTACTTC. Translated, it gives CASTIIGQGYEQYF.

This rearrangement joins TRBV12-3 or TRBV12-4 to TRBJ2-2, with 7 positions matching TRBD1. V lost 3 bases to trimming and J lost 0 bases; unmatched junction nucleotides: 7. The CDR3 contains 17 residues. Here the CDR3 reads CASSFPRTGPNTGELFF. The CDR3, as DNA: TGTGCCAGCAGTTTCCCGCGGACAGGCCCGAACACCGGGGAGCTGTTTTTT.

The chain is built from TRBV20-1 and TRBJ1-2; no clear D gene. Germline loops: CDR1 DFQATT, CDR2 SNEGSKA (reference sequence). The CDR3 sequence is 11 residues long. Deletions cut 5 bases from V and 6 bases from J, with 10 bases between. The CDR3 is CSAGEYHGYTF. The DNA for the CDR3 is TGCAGTGCTGGGGAATACCATGGCTACACCTTC.

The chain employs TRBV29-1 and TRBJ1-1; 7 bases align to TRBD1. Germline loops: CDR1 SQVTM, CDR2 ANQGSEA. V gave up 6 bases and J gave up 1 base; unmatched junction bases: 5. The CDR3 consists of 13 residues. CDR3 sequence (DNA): TGCAGCGTGCACCGGGACAGGAACACTGAAGCTTTCTTT. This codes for CSVHRDRNTEAFF. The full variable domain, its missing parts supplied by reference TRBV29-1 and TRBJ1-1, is SAVISQKPSRDICQRGTSLTIQCQVDSQVTMMFWYRQQPGQSLTLIATANQGSEATYESGFVIDKFPISRPNLTFSTLTVSNMSPEDSSIYLCSVHRDRNTEAFFGQGTRLTVV.

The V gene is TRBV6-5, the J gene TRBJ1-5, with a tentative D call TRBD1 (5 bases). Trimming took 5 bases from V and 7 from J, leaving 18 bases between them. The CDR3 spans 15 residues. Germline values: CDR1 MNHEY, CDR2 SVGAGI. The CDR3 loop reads CASSPSRGDHQPQHF. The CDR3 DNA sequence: TGTGCCAGCAGTCCCAGTCGGGGGGATCACCAGCCCCAGCATTTT.

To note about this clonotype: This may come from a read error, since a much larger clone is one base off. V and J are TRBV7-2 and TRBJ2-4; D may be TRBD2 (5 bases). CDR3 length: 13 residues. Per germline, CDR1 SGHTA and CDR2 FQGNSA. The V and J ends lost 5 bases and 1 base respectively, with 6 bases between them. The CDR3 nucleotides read TGTACCAGCAGCCCGGGGGCCAAAAACATTCAGTACTTC. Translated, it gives CTSSPGAKNIQYF.

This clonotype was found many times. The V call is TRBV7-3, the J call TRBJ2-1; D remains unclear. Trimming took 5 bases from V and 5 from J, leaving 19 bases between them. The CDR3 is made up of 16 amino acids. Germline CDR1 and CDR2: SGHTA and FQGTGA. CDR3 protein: CASSPNPGLGNNEQFF. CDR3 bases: TGTGCCAGCAGCCCCAACCCGGGCCTCGGTAACAATGAGCAGTTCTTC.

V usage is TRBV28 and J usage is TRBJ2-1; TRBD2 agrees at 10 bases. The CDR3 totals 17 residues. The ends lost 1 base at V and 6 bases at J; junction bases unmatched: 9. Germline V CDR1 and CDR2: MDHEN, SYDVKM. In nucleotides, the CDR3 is TGTGCCAGCAGTTTATTCATTAGCGGGGGGAGGGGCAATGAGCAGTTCTTC. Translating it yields CASSLFISGGRGNEQFF. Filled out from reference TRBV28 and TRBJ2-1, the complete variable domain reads DVKVTQSSRYLVKRTGEKVFLECVQDMDHENMFWYRQDPGLGLRLIYFSYDVKMKEKGDIPEGYSVSREKKERFSLILESASTNQTSMYLCASSLFISGGRGNEQFFGPGTRLTVL.

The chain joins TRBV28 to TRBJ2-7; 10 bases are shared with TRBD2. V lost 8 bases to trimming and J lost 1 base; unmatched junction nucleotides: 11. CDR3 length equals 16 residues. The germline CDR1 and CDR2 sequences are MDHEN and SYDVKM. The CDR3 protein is CASSTEPGLASYEQYF. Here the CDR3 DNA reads TGTGCCAGCTCAACGGAACCGGGACTAGCGTCCTACGAGCAGTACTTC.